This TCR beta chain was sequenced during a study of a mutant IDH1 vaccine in newly diagnosed glioma. Sequencing used immunoSEQ multiplex PCR; TCRdb keeps in-frame clones, though not all of them. This repertoire shows tens of thousands of clones, 80% to 90% found once; its top ten account for 2.9%. As to time point: baseline, week 1 (first vaccination visit). Treatment given: pre-vaccination baseline after standard-of-care therapy. Notes on this clone: Its specificity is unknown.

Per germline, CDR1 MNHEY and CDR2 SVGAGI. The ends were cut back, 1 base at V and 7 bases at J, with 10 bases in the middle. The CDR3 has 13 residues. Study-wide results and caveats: Changes in top peripheral clonotypes did not appear linked to pseudoprogression.

The sequence came from a man aged 25-40 years with glioma. J is TRBJ1-1 and V is TRBV6-5; no clear D gene. This material consisted of PBMCs, taken from a glioma patient treated with radiotherapy, temozolomide or both. The CDR3: CASSYLGRGEAFF. The CDR3 bases are TGTGCCAGCAGTTACTTAGGTCGTGGTGAAGCTTTCTTT.